This paragraph reports one TCR beta chain. Assay: immunoSEQ multiplex PCR; the TCRdb copy retains only in-frame clones and omits some. The sample includes about 130,000 clones, roughly 88% of them seen just once. With 5 bases removed from V and 0 bases from J, the gap between germline ends came to 18 bases. Germline CDR1 reads SGHTA; CDR2 reads FQGTGA. The CDR3 has 17 amino acids. The entry originates in a study of control samples from healthy donors and cancer patients. Material: blood. This receptor was taken from a man aged 50 to 60 in good health. This rearrangement joins TRBV7-3 to TRBJ2-3; either TRBD1 or TRBD2 may fit D (5 bases each). The CDR3 is CASSEGVLRTSTDTQYF. The CDR3 DNA reads as TGTGCCAGCAGCGAAGGGGTCCTCCGGACTAGCACAGATACGCAGTATTTT.